A selection of T cell receptor beta chains follows, all from one sample in a study of shared clonotypes between healthy human individuals. TCRdb's copy holds only in-frame clones and misses some; the assay was immunoSEQ multiplex PCR. The data contain millions of clones, more than 90% of them singletons. Sample: naive CD4+ T cells sorted from blood. These receptors were taken from a man aged 18 to 29 in good health. Each CDR3 is given with its conserved first and last residue. D genes are given only for firm matches. Rows give clone size only sometimes, using once, few, many, or a class for an expanded clone.

J	D	V	size	DNA	CDR3
TRBJ2-3	NA	TRBV10-1	NA	TGCGCCAGCATCAAGTACCAGCAGCTTCACCCCCACGGCACAGATACGCAGTATTTT	CASIKYQQLHPHGTDTQYF
TRBJ1-2	TRBD1	TRBV5-1	once	TGCGCCAGCAGACCTCGGACAGGCCACTATGGCTACACCTTC	CASRPRTGHYGYTF
TRBJ2-7	TRBD2	TRBV6-5	NA	TGTGCCAGCAGCCGCGGACTAGCGGCCTACGAGCAGTACTTC	CASSRGLAAYEQYF
TRBJ2-7	NA	TRBV20-1	NA	TGCAGTGCTGGGGTGCGCGACGAGCAGTACTTC	CSAGVRDEQYF
TRBJ1-5	NA	TRBV2	NA	TGTGCCAGCAATCCACAGGGAAGTAGCAATCAGCCCCAGCATTTT	CASNPQGSSNQPQHF
TRBJ1-6	TRBD1	TRBV5-1	NA	TGCGCCAGCAGCGCTGGGACAGGCAAGGAACCCCTCCACTTT	CASSAGTGKEPLHF
TRBJ2-2	TRBD2	TRBV10-2	NA	TGCGCCAGCACTGGGACTAGCGGGACGAACACCGGGGAGCTGTTTTTT	CASTGTSGTNTGELFF
TRBJ2-2	NA	TRBV9	NA	TGTGCCAGCAGCGTAGAGGCTAGCGAGTACACCGGGGAGCTGTTTTTT	CASSVEASEYTGELFF
TRBJ1-3	NA	TRBV19	NA	TGTGCCAGTAGTATGACAGCTTACTCTGGAAACACCATATATTTT	CASSMTAYSGNTIYF
TRBJ2-7	NA	TRBV30	NA	TGTGCCTGGACCAAAAAAGGGGCGAACGAGCAGTACTTC	CAWTKKGANEQYF
TRBJ2-1	NA	TRBV12-5	NA	TGTGCTAGTGGTTTGTCGATAGTTAACGATGAGCAGTTCTTC	CASGLSIVNDEQFF
TRBJ2-1	TRBD2	TRBV15	NA	TGTGCCACCAGCAGAGACCTAGCGGGACACAATGAGCAGTTCTTC	CATSRDLAGHNEQFF
TRBJ2-3	NA	TRBV7-2	NA	TGTGCCAGCAGCCCCGCGACCGACTTATATTTT	CASSPATDLYF
TRBJ1-1	NA	TRBV28	NA	TGTGCCTCGGGGGAAAGATACACTGAAGCTTTCTTT	CASGERYTEAFF
TRBJ2-6	NA	TRBV6-6	NA	TGTGCCACCAGGGTACCCGGGGCCAACGTCCTGACTTTC	CATRVPGANVLTF
TRBJ2-3	TRBD2	TRBV5-1	NA	TGCGCCAGCAGCAGGGGACTAGCGGGAGGGCCGGCCACTGATACGCAGTATTTT	CASSRGLAGGPATDTQYF
TRBJ2-3	NA	TRBV5-1	NA	TGCGCCAGCAGCTTGGTACTCTTTCTCACAGATACGCAGTATTTT	CASSLVLFLTDTQYF
TRBJ1-3	NA	TRBV7-9	NA	TGTGCCAGCAGCTCCCTTCGGGAATCTGGAAACACCATATATTTT	CASSSLRESGNTIYF
TRBJ2-3	TRBD1	TRBV5-5	once	TGTGCCAGCAGCTTCGGACAGGGGCTGGGCACAGATACGCAGTATTTT	CASSFGQGLGTDTQYF
TRBJ2-5	NA	TRBV5-8	NA	TGTGCCAGCAGCTTGGGGGATCGGGGTTCGGAGGAGACCCAGTACTTC	CASSLGDRGSEETQYF
TRBJ2-7	NA	TRBV7-6	NA	TGTGCCAGCAGCTTAAGCGTACAGAGCTCCTACGAGCAGTACTTC	CASSLSVQSSYEQYF
TRBJ2-3	NA	TRBV7-3	NA	TGTGCCAGCAGCACCGACAGGACAGATACGCAGTATTTT	CASSTDRTDTQYF
TRBJ1-6	NA	TRBV19	NA	TGTGCCAGTCACGAACCGGGGGTAGGGGATTCACCCCTCCACTTT	CASHEPGVGDSPLHF
TRBJ2-7	TRBD1	TRBV18	NA	TGTGCCAGCTCCCAGGGACAGGGCGTCGAGCAGTACTTC	CASSQGQGVEQYF
TRBJ2-1	NA	TRBV6-6	NA	TGTGCCAGCACGACGGAGGTGCGGATTTACAATGAGCAGTTCTTC	CASTTEVRIYNEQFF
TRBJ1-5	NA	TRBV4-1	NA	TGCGCCAGCGCCCAGGACAGCGGCTCTAGCCGGCCCCAGCATTTT	CASAQDSGSSRPQHF
TRBJ2-3	NA	TRBV4-1	NA	TGCGCCAGCAGCCAAGATTGGTTTACAGATACGCAGTATTTT	CASSQDWFTDTQYF
TRBJ2-7	NA	TRBV11-2	NA	TGTGCCAGCAGCGCCCCGAGGATAGGAACCTACGAGCAGTACTTC	CASSAPRIGTYEQYF
TRBJ1-6	NA	TRBV2	NA	TGTGCCAGCGCGAGGGCAAGCTCCTATAATTCACCCCTCCACTTT	CASARASSYNSPLHF
TRBJ2-1	TRBD2	TRBV28	NA	TGTGCCAGCAGTTCCAACGGGGGGAGCTCCTACAATGAGCAGTTCTTC	CASSSNGGSSYNEQFF
TRBJ2-7	NA	TRBV6-5	NA	TGTGCCAGCAGCCGCTACGACCTAGACTACGAGCAGTACTTC	CASSRYDLDYEQYF